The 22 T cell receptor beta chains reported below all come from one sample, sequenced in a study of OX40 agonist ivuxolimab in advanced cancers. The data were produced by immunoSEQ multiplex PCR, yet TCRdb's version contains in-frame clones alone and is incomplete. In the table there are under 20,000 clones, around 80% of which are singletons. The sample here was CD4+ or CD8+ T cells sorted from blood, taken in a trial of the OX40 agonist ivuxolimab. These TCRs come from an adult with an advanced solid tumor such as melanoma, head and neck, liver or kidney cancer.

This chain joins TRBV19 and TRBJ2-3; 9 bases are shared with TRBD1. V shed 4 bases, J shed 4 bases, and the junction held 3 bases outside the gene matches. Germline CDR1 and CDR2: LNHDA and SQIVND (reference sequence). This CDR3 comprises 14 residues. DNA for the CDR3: TGTGCCAGTAGTACGGGACAGGGACCAGATACGCAGTATTTT. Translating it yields CASSTGQGPDTQYF.

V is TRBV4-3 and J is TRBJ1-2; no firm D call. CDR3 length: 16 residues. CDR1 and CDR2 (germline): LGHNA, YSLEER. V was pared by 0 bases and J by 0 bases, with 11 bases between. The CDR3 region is CASSQDRSSPNYGYTF. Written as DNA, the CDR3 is TGCGCCAGCAGCCAAGACCGGAGCTCACCTAACTATGGCTACACCTTC.

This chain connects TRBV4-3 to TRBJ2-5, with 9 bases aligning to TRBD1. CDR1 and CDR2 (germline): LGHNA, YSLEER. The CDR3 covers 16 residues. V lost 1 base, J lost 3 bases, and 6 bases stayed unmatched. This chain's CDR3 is CASSQGEGQGKETQYF. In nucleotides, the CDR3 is TGCGCCAGCAGCCAAGGAGAGGGACAGGGAAAAGAGACCCAGTACTTC.

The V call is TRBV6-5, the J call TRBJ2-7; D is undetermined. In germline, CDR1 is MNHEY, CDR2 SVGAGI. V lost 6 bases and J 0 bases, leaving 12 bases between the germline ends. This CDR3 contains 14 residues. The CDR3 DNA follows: TGTGCCAGCAGCGTCACCCCGAGCTCCTACGAGCAGTACTTC. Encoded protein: CASSVTPSSYEQYF.

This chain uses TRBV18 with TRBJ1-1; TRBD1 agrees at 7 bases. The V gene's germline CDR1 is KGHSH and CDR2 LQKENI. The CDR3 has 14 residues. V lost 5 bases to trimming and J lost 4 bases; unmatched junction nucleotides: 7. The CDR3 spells CASSGAGGSTEAFF. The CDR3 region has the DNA TGTGCCAGCTCAGGGGCAGGGGGTAGCACTGAAGCTTTCTTT.

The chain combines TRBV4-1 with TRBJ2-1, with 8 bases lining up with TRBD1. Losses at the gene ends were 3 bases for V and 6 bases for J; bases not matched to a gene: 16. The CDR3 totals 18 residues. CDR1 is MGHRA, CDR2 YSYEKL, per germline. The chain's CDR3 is CASSQEAGAGGAINEQFF. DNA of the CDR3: TGCGCCAGCAGCCAGGAAGCCGGTGCAGGGGGCGCAATCAATGAGCAGTTCTTC.

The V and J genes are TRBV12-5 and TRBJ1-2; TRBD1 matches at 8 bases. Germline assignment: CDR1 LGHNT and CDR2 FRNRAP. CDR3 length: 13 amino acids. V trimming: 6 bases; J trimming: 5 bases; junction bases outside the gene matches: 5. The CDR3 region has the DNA TGTGCTAGTGGCCTGGACAGGGATTATGGCTACACCTTC. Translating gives CASGLDRDYGYTF.

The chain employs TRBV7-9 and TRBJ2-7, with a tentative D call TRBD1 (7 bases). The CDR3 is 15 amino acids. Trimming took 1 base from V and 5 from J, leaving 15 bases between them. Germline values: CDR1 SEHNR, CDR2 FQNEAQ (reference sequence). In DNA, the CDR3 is TGTGCCAGCAGCTTAGGGGCAGGGGGGAGGCACGAGCAGTACTTC. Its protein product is CASSLGAGGRHEQYF.

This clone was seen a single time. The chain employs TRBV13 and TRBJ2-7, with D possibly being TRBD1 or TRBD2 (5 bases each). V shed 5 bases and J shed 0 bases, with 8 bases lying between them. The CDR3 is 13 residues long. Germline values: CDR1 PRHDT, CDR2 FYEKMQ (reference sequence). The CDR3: CASSRGTSYEQYF. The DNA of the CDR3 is TGTGCCAGCAGCCGTGGGACCTCCTACGAGCAGTACTTC.

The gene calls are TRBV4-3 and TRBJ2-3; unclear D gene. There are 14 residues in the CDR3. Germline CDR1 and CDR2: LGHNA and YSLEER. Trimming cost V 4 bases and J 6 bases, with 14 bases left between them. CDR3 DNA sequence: TGCGCCAGCAGCCGGGCCGGTACCGGGGATACGCAGTATTTT. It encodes CASSRAGTGDTQYF.

CDR3 sequence: CASSLGTSGYEQYF. CDR3 nucleotides: TGTGCCAGCAGTTTAGGGACTAGCGGCTACGAGCAGTACTTC. The V and J genes are TRBV27 and TRBJ2-7; TRBD2 aligns across 11 bases. Germline V gives CDR1 MNHEY, CDR2 SMNVEV (reference sequence). V lost 2 bases and J lost 3; bases outside the gene matches: 0. The CDR3 spans 14 residues.

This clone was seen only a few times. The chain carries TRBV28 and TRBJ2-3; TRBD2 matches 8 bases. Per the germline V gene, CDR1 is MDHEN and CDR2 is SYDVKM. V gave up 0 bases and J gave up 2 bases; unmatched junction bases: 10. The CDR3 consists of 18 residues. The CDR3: CASSLWEREREPTDTQYF. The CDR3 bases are TGTGCCAGCAGTTTATGGGAACGGGAGCGGGAGCCCACAGATACGCAGTATTTT.

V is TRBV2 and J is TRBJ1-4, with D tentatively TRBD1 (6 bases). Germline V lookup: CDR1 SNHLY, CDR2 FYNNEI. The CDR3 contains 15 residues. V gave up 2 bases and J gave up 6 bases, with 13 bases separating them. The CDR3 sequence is CASSESKGVYEKLFF. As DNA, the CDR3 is TGTGCCAGCAGTGAATCTAAGGGGGTCTATGAAAAACTGTTTTTT.

The CDR3 nucleotides are TGTGCCAGCAGTCTTGACGACCCTTTTTACGAGCAGTACTTC. It is translated as CASSLDDPFYEQYF. The V call is TRBV6-5, the J call TRBJ2-7; D not certain. Germline lookup yields CDR1 MNHEY and CDR2 SVGAGI. The length of the CDR3 is 14 residues. V gave up 5 bases and J gave up 4 bases, with 15 bases separating them.

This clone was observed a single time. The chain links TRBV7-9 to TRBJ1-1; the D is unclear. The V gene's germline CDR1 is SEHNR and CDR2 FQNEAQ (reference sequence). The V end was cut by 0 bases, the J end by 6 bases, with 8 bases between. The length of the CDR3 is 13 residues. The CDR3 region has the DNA TGTGCCAGCAGCTTAGCGACTAAATCTGAAGCTTTCTTT. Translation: CASSLATKSEAFF.

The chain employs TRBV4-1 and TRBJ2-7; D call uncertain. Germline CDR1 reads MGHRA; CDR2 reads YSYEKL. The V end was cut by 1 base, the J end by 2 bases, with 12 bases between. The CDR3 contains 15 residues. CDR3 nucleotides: TGCGCCAGCAGCCAAGTCTGGGGAAATACCTACGAGCAGTACTTC. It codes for CASSQVWGNTYEQYF.

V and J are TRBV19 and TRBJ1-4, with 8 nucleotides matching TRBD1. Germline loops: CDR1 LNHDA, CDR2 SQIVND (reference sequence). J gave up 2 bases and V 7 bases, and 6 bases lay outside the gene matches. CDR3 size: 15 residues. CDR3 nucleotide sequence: TGTGCCAGTAAAGGCAGGGGGCTGACTAATGAAAAACTGTTTTTT. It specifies CASKGRGLTNEKLFF. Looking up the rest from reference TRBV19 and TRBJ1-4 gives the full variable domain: DGGITQSPKYLFRKEGQNVTLSCEQNLNHDAMYWYRQDPGQGLRLIYYSQIVNDFQKGDIAEGYSVSREKKESFPLTVTSAQKNPTAFYLCASKGRGLTNEKLFFGSGTQLSVL.

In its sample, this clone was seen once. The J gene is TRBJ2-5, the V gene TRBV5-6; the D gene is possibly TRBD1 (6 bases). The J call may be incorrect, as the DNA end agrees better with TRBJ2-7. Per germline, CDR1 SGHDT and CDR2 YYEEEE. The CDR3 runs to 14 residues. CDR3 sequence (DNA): TGTGCCAGCAGCTTAAGGGACACGGAATACGAGCAGTACTTC. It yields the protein CASSLRDTEYEQYF.

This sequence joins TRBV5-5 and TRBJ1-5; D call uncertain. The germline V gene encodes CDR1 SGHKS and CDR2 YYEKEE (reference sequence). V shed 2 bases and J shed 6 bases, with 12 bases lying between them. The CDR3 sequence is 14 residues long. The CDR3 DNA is TGTGCCAGCAGCTTAGAAGGCGGGAGTCAGCCCCAGCATTTT. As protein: CASSLEGGSQPQHF.

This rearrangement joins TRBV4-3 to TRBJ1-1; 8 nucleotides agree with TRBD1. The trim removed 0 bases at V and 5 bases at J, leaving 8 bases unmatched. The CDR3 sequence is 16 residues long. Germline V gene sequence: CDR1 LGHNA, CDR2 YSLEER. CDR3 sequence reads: CASSQDRGQAVTEAFF. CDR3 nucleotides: TGCGCCAGCAGCCAAGATCGGGGACAGGCCGTGACTGAAGCTTTCTTT.

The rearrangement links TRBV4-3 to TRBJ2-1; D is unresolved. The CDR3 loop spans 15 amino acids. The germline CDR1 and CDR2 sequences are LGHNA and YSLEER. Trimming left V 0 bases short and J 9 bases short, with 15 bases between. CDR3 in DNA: TGCGCCAGCAGCCAAGATTACTTTGGGGTTAGTGAGCAGTTCTTC. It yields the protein CASSQDYFGVSEQFF.

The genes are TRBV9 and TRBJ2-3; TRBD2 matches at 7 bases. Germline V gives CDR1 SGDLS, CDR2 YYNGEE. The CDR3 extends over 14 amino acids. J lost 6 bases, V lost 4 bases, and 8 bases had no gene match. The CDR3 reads CASSPGGGADTQYF. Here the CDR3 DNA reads TGTGCCAGCAGCCCCGGGGGAGGGGCGGATACGCAGTATTTT.